This T cell receptor beta chain was sequenced for a study of response to subunit inactivated influenza vaccine. TCRdb independently ran MiXCR on the RT-PCR reads; one entry per CDR3 protein. The data contain hundreds of thousands of distinct CDR3 sequences, around a sixth of them singletons. The trim removed 7 bases at V and 7 bases at J, leaving 2 bases unmatched. The CDR3 sequence is 14 residues long. Germline V CDR1 and CDR2: KGHDR, SFDVKD. The chain couples TRBV24-1 to TRBJ2-1; TRBD2 matches 14 bases. The sample in question was PBMCs from blood, obtained approximately 12 days after vaccination. The receptor comes from a man aged 45-60 years who received an inactivated influenza vaccine. In nucleotides, the CDR3 is TGTGCCACCAGGGGACTAGCGGGAGAAAATGAGCAGTTCTTC. This encodes CATRGLAGENEQFF.